A selection of T cell receptor beta chains follows, all from one sample in a study of Ad26.COV2.S vaccination and SARS-CoV-2 variants. The protocol was immunoSEQ multiplex PCR, while the TCRdb copy is restricted to in-frame clones and leaves out a portion. The sample consists of roughly 500,000 clones, approximately 88% of them appearing once. The input for sequencing was peripheral blood, taken in a trial of Ad26.COV2.S vaccine versus placebo. The source of these receptors is a person between 18 and 65 years old who received the Ad26.COV2.S COVID-19 vaccine or a placebo. CDR3s include the opening cysteine and the closing phenylalanine or tryptophan. A D gene is named only where the DNA matches it firmly. Rows give clone size only sometimes, using once, few, many, or a class for an expanded clone.

CDR3nt | CDR3aa | v_gene | d_gene | j_gene | abundance
TGTGCCAGCAGTTTTAGGTACAATGAGCAGTTCTTC | CASSFRYNEQFF | TRBV28 | - | TRBJ2-1 | -
TGTGCCAGCAGTTTGCCCCGGGGGGCGTTCTATGGCTACACCTTC | CASSLPRGAFYGYTF | TRBV28 | - | TRBJ1-2 | once
TGTGCCAGCGCCCTAAACCCCGTGGCGTCGGATACGCAGTATTTT | CASALNPVASDTQYF | TRBV11-2 | - | TRBJ2-3 | once
TGTGCCAGCAGCTTCCCGGGAGCAGATACGCAGTATTTT | CASSFPGADTQYF | TRBV7-3 | - | TRBJ2-3 | once
TGTGCCAGCAGGCTGGTACAGGTGGGGACCCAGTACTTC | CASRLVQVGTQYF | TRBV2 | - | TRBJ2-5 | -
TGTGCCAGCAGTGAATTGCCGGGACAGGGGGGAGTCAACTATGGCTACACCTTC | CASSELPGQGGVNYGYTF | TRBV6-1 | TRBD1 | TRBJ1-2 | -
TGTGCCAGCAGCTTGGCCGGAGCACAGACCCAGTACTTC | CASSLAGAQTQYF | TRBV5-6 | - | TRBJ2-5 | -
TGTGCCAACCGGGGTGCCAGCACAGATACGCAGTATTTT | CANRGASTDTQYF | TRBV6-6 | - | TRBJ2-3 | -
TGTGCCAGCTCACCACTAGCGGGAAGTCAAGAGACCCAGTACTTC | CASSPLAGSQETQYF | TRBV18 | TRBD2 | TRBJ2-5 | -
TGTGCCAGCAGCTTAACGGCTAGCGGGGAGTACAATGAGCAGTTCTTC | CASSLTASGEYNEQFF | TRBV7-3 | TRBD2 | TRBJ2-1 | -
TGTGCCAGCAGCTTAGGCAACTTTTGGGACAGGGGCCACGAGCAGTACTTC | CASSLGNFWDRGHEQYF | TRBV13 | TRBD1 | TRBJ2-7 | -
TGTGCCAGCAGCCCGACCTGGGCGCGAACTGAAGCTTTCTTT | CASSPTWARTEAFF | TRBV7-2 | - | TRBJ1-1 | -
TGTGCCAGCAGCTTAGCCCAAATCATCACTGGAAACACCATATATTTT | CASSLAQIITGNTIYF | TRBV7-2 | - | TRBJ1-3 | -
TGTGCCAGCAGTTTATCGGTCGGGACAGTCGAGCAGTACTTC | CASSLSVGTVEQYF | TRBV28 | TRBD1 | TRBJ2-7 | -
TGTGCCAGCGGACAGGAGAAACAAGAGACCCAGTACTTC | CASGQEKQETQYF | TRBV11-2 | TRBD1 | TRBJ2-5 | -
TGTGCCAGCAACAGACAGGGGCGCCAAGAGACCCAGTACTTC | CASNRQGRQETQYF | TRBV6-5 | TRBD1 | TRBJ2-5 | -
TGTGCCAGCAGCGGAGGGCTGAGCGAGCAGTACTTC | CASSGGLSEQYF | TRBV6-2/TRBV6-3 | - | TRBJ2-7 | -
TGTGCCAGCAGTTGGGGACAGGGGATACGGAACACTGAAGCTTTCTTT | CASSWGQGIRNTEAFF | TRBV27 | TRBD1 | TRBJ1-1 | once
TGTGCCAGCAGTTACTCTCCGTCTGAAAAACTGTTTTTT | CASSYSPSEKLFF | TRBV6-6 | - | TRBJ1-4 | -
TGTGCCAGCAGTGAACCGGATACGCAGTATTTT | CASSEPDTQYF | TRBV6-1 | - | TRBJ2-3 | -
TGCGCCAGCAGCCACGCCTCTACAGATACGCAGTATTTT | CASSHASTDTQYF | TRBV5-1 | - | TRBJ2-3 | -